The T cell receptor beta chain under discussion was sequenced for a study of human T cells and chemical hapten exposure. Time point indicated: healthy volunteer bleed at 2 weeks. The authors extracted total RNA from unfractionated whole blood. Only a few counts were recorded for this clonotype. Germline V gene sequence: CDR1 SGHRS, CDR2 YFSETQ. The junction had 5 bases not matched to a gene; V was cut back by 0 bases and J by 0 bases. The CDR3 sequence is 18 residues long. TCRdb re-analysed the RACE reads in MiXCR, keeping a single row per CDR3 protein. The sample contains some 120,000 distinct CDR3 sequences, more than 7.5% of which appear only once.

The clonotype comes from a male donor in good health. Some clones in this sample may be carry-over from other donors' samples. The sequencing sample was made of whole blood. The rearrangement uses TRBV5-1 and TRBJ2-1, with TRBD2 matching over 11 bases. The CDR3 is CASSLALLAGGSYNEQFF. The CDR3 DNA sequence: TGCGCCAGCAGCTTGGCCCTTCTAGCGGGAGGCTCCTACAATGAGCAGTTCTTC.